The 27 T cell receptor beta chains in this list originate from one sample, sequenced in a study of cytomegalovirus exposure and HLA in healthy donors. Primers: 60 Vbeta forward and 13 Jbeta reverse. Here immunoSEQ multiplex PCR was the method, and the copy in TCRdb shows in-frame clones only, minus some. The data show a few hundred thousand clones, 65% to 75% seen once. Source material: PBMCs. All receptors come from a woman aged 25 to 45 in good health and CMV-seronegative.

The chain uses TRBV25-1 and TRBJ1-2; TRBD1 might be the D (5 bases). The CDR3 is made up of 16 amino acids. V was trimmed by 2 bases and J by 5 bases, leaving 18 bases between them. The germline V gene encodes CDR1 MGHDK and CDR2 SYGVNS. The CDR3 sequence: CASSERGSSQYYGYTF. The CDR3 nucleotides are TGTGCCAGCAGTGAAAGGGGCTCTTCACAATATTATGGCTACACCTTC.

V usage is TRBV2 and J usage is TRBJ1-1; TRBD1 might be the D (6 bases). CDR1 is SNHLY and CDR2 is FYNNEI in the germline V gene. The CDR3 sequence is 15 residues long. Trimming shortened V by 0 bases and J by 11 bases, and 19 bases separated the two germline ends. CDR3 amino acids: CASSEALRDIVLAFF. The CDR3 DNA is TGTGCCAGCAGTGAAGCCCTCCGGGACATCGTCTTGGCTTTCTTT. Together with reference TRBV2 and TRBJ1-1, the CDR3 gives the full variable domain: EPEVTQTPSHQVTQMGQEVILRCVPISNHLYFYWYRQILGQKVEFLVSFYNNEISEKSEIFDDQFSVERPDGSNFTLKIRSTKLEDSAMYFCASSEALRDIVLAFFGQGTRLTVV.

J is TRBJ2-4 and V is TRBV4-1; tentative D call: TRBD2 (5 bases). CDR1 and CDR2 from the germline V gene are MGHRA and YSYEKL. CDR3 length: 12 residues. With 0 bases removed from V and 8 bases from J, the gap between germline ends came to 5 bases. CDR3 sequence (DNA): TGCGCCAGCAGCCAAGAGGAGGACATTCAGTACTTC. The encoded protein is CASSQEEDIQYF.

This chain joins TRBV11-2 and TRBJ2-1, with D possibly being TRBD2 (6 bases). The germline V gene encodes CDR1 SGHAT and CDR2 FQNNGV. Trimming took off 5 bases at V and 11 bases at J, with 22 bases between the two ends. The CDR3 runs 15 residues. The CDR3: CASSRNPGEAFQQFF. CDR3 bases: TGTGCCAGCAGCCGAAACCCGGGAGAAGCTTTTCAGCAGTTCTTC.

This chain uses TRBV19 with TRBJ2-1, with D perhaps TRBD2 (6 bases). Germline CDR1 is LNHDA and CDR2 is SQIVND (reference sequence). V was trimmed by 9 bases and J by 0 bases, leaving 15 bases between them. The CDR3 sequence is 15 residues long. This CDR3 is CASRNQGGSYNEQFF. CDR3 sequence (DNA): TGTGCCAGCCGAAACCAGGGAGGCTCCTACAATGAGCAGTTCTTC.

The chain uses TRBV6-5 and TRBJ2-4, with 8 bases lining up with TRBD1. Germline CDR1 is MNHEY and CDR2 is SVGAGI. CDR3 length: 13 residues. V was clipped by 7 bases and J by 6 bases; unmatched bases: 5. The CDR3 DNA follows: TGTGCCAGCAAGGACAGGGCCCGAAACATTCAGTACTTC. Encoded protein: CASKDRARNIQYF.

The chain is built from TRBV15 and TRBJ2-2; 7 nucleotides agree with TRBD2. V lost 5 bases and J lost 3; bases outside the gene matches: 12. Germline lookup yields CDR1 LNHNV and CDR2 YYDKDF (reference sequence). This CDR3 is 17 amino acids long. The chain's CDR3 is CATSPSVGGKDTGELFF. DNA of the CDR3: TGTGCCACCAGCCCCTCTGTGGGAGGGAAGGACACCGGGGAGCTGTTTTTT.

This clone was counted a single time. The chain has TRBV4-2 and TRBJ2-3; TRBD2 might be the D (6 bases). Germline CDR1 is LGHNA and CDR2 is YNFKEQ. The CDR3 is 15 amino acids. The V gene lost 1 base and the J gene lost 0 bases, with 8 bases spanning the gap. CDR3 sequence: CASSQVGTSTDTQYF. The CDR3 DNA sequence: TGTGCCAGCAGCCAAGTGGGGACTAGCACAGATACGCAGTATTTT.

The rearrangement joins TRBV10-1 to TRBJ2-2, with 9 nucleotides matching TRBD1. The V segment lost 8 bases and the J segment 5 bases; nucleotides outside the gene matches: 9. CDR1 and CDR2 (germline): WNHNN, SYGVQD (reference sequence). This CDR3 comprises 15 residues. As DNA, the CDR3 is TGCGCCAGCGAACCCGGGACAGGGATTACCGGGGAGCTGTTTTTT. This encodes CASEPGTGITGELFF.

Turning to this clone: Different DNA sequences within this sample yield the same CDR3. Written as DNA, the CDR3 is TGTGCCAGCTCACGAGCCGGGACAACCCACGAGCAGTACTTC. This sequence encodes CASSRAGTTHEQYF. The V gene is TRBV18, the J gene TRBJ2-7, with a tentative D call TRBD1 (6 bases). The length of the CDR3 is 14 residues. V was pared by 4 bases and J by 5 bases, with 15 bases between. Germline V gene sequence: CDR1 KGHSH, CDR2 LQKENI.

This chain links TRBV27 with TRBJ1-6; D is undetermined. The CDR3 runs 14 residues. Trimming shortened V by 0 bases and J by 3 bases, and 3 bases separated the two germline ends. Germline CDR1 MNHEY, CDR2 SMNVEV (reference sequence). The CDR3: CASSLSFYNSPLHF. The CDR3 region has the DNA TGTGCCAGCAGTTTATCCTTCTATAATTCACCCCTCCACTTT.

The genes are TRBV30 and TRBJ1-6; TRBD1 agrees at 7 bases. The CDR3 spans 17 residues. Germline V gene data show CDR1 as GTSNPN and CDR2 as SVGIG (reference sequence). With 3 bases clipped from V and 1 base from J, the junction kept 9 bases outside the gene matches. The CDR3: CAWRGAGGESYNSPLHF. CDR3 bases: TGTGCCTGGAGGGGCGCAGGGGGTGAGTCCTATAATTCACCCCTCCACTTT.

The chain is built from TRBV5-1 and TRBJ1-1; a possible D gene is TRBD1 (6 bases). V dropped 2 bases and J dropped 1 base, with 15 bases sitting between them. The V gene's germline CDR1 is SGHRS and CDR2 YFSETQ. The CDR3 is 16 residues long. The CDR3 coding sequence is TGCGCCAGCAGCTTCTTACAGGGAATAGGGAACACTGAAGCTTTCTTT. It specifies CASSFLQGIGNTEAFF.

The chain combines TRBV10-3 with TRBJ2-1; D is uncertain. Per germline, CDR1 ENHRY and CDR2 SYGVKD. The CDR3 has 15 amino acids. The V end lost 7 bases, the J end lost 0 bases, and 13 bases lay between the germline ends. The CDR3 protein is CAINNGVSSYNEQFF. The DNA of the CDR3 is TGTGCCATCAACAACGGAGTAAGCTCCTACAATGAGCAGTTCTTC.

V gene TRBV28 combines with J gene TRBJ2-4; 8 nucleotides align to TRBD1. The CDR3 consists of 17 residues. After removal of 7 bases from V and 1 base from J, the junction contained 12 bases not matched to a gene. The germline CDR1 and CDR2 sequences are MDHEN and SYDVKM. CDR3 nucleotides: TGTGCCAGCACCGCCTTAAGACAGGGGCGGGCCAAAAACATTCAGTACTTC. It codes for CASTALRQGRAKNIQYF. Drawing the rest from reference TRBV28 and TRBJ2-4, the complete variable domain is DVKVTQSSRYLVKRTGEKVFLECVQDMDHENMFWYRQDPGLGLRLIYFSYDVKMKEKGDIPEGYSVSREKKERFSLILESASTNQTSMYLCASTALRQGRAKNIQYFGAGTRLSVL.

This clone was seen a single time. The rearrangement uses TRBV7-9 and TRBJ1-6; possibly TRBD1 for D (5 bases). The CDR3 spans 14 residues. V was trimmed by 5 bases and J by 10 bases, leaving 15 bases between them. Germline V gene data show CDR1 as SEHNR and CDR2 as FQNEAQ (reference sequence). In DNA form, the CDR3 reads TGTGCCAGCAGCCGGGGGAAAGAGGGATCACCCCTCCACTTT. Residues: CASSRGKEGSPLHF.

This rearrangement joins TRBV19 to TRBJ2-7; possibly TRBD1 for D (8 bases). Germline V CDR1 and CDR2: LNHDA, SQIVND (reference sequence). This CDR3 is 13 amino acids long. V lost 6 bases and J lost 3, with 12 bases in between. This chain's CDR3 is CASSYRGGYEQYF. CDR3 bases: TGTGCCAGTAGCTACAGGGGGGGCTACGAGCAGTACTTC.

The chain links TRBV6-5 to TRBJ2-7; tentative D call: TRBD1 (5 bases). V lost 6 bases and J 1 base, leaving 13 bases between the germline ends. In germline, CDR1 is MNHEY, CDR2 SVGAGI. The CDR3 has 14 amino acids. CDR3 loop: CASSQTTDSYEQYF. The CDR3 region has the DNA TGTGCCAGCAGCCAAACGACAGATTCCTACGAGCAGTACTTC.

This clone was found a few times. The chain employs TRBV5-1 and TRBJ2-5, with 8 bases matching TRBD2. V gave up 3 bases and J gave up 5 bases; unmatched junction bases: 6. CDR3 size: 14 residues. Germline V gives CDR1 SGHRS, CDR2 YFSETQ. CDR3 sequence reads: CASSSGGAGETQYF. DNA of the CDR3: TGCGCCAGCAGCTCCGGGGGGGCCGGTGAGACCCAGTACTTC.

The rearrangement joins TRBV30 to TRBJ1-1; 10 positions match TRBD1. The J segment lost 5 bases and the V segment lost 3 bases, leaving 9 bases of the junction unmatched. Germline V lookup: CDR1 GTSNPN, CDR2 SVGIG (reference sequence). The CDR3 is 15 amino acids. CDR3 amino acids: CAWRDRDRGGTEAFF. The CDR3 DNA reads TGTGCCTGGAGAGACCGGGACAGGGGTGGGACTGAAGCTTTCTTT.

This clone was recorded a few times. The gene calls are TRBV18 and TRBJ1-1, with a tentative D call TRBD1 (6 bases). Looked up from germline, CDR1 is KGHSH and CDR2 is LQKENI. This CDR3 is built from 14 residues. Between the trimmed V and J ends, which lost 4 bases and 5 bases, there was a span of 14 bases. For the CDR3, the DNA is TGTGCCAGCTCACTCGGGGGGGCCGGGACTGAAGCTTTCTTT. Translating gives CASSLGGAGTEAFF.

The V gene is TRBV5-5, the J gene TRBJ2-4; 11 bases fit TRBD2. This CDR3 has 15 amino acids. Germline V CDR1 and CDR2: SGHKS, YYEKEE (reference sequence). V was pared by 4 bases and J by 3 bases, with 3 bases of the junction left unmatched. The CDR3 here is CASSPGTSGKNIQYF. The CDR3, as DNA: TGTGCCAGCAGCCCCGGGACTAGCGGCAAAAACATTCAGTACTTC. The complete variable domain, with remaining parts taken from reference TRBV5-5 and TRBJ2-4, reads DAGVTQSPTHLIKTRGQQVTLRCSPISGHKSVSWYQQVLGQGPQFIFQYYEKEERGRGNFPDRFSARQFPNYSSELNVNALLLGDSALYLCASSPGTSGKNIQYFGAGTRLSVL.

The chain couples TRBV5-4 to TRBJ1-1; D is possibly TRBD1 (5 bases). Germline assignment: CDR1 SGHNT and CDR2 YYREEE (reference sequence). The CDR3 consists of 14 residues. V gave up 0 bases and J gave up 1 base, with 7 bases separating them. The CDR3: CASSLGGENTEAFF. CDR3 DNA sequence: TGTGCCAGCAGCTTGGGGGGGGAGAACACTGAAGCTTTCTTT.

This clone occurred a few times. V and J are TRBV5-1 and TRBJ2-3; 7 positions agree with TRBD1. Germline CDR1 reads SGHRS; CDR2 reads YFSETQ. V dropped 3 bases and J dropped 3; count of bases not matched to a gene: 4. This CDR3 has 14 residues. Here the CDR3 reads CASSSPGQTDTQYF. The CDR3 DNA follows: TGCGCCAGCAGCTCCCCGGGACAGACAGATACGCAGTATTTT. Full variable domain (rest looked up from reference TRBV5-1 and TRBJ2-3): KAGVTQTPRYLIKTRGQQVTLSCSPISGHRSVSWYQQTPGQGLQFLFEYFSETQRNKGNFPGRFSGRQFSNSRSEMNVSTLELGDSALYLCASSSPGQTDTQYFGPGTRLTVL.

As DNA, the CDR3 is TGTGCCAGCAGTCCCCGGACTAGCGGGAGTTGGCAGTTCTTC. Encoded protein: CASSPRTSGSWQFF. The chain couples TRBV6-5 to TRBJ2-1; 13 nucleotides align to TRBD2. The CDR3 totals 14 residues. The germline V gene has CDR1 MNHEY and CDR2 SVGAGI. The J segment lost 12 bases and the V segment lost 5 bases, leaving 7 bases of the junction unmatched.

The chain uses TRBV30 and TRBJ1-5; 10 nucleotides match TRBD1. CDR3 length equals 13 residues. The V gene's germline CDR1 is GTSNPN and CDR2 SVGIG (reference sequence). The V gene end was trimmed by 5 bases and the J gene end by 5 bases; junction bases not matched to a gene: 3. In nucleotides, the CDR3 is TGTGCCTGGGGACAGGGGGACTATCAGCCCCAGCATTTT. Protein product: CAWGQGDYQPQHF.

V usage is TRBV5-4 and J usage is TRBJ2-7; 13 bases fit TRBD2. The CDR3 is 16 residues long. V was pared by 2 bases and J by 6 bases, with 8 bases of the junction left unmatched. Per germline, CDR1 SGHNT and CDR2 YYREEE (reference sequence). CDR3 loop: CASSFYMGLAGSEQYF. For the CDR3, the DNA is TGTGCCAGCAGCTTCTACATGGGACTAGCGGGATCCGAGCAGTACTTC.